This record concerns one T cell receptor (beta chain) sequence. As handled by the study authors: Amplification from reference gene primers served as the basis for estimated nucleated cell counts. The protocol was immunoSEQ multiplex PCR, while the TCRdb copy is restricted to in-frame clones and leaves out a portion. V and J calls and clone size are those listed in that table; D and trimming were worked out from the DNA. Of under 200,000 clones in the sample, roughly nine tenths are singletons; the top ten hold less than 1%. The CDR3 has 11 amino acids. V shed 3 bases and J shed 5 bases, with 4 bases lying between them. Germline lookup yields CDR1 MGHDK and CDR2 SYGVNS. The record originates from a study of blood T cell repertoires in COVID-19. Study as a whole: Some COVID-19 samples were acute and others convalescent; all came from the United States, Italy and Spain. Sources were T cells, B-cell-depleted T cells, or PBMCs; the material itself was cDNA or gDNA.

The chain couples TRBV25-1 to TRBJ2-5; no definite D call. This receptor was obtained from a man between 18 and 29 years old with acute or convalescent COVID-19. Sequenced sample: peripheral blood. The CDR3 is CASSDLETQYF. CDR3 bases: TGTGCCAGCAGTGATCTTGAGACCCAGTACTTC.